The 4 T cell receptor beta chains given below trace back to one sample, sequenced in a study of shared clonotypes between healthy human individuals. Profiling relied on immunoSEQ multiplex PCR, and the TCRdb table lists in-frame clones only, not all of them. The data hold millions of clones, with 85% to 95% observed a single time. Sequencing input: naive CD4+ T cells sorted from blood. This sample's subset: CD45RA+ positively selected. The source is a man aged 18 to 29 in good health.

The chain is built from TRBV7-2 and TRBJ1-3; D is possibly TRBD1 (6 bases). Germline V gives CDR1 SGHTA, CDR2 FQGNSA. Trimming stripped 0 bases from V and 12 bases from J, with 12 bases between. The CDR3 has 13 amino acids. CDR3 DNA sequence: TGTGCCAGCAGCTTAGCGGTATCACAGGGCATATATTTT. Encoded protein: CASSLAVSQGIYF.

A word on this clone: At the DNA level, this CDR3 is encoded by other sequences in the same sample as well. The gene calls are TRBV7-2 and TRBJ2-3; perhaps TRBD2 as D (5 bases). CDR3 length equals 13 residues. Trimming stripped 3 bases from V and 3 bases from J, with 7 bases between. Germline CDR1 reads SGHTA; CDR2 reads FQGNSA. Here the CDR3 reads CASSFGGTDTQYF. The CDR3 DNA reads TGTGCCAGCAGCTTCGGAGGTACAGATACGCAGTATTTT.

The V call is TRBV28, the J call TRBJ1-1, with D unresolved. In germline, CDR1 is MDHEN, CDR2 SYDVKM. V shed 4 bases and J shed 5 bases, with 8 bases lying between them. The CDR3 has 12 amino acids. CDR3 nucleotide sequence: TGTGCCAGCAGTTCCCGACATACTGAAGCTTTCTTT. This encodes CASSSRHTEAFF.

A word on this clone: Other nucleotide sequences from this sample produce the same CDR3. This chain connects TRBV2 to TRBJ1-4; maybe TRBD1 (5 bases). From germline, CDR1 is SNHLY and CDR2 FYNNEI. Trimming shortened V by 5 bases and J by 0 bases, and 10 bases separated the two germline ends. The CDR3 spans 15 residues. The DNA for the CDR3 is TGTGCCAGCAGTCCCCAGGGTGCAACTAATGAAAAACTGTTTTTT. It yields the protein CASSPQGATNEKLFF.